This T cell receptor (beta chain) was retrieved from a study of Tregs in tolerant kidney transplant recipients. Germline loops: CDR1 SEHNR, CDR2 FQNEAQ (reference sequence). V shed 3 bases and J 3 bases; nucleotides not matched to a gene: 9. The CDR3 has 16 amino acids. Related graft donors supplied nonmyeloablative bone marrow transplants, and mixed chimerism was transient. To note about this clone: Its cognate antigen is unknown.

Study results and caveats: Biological reproducibility was not directly addressed in this study.

This table comes from immunoSEQ multiplex PCR, and its TCRdb copy is limited to in-frame clones, with some not included. In the table there are about 64,000 clones, more than 70% of which are singletons. Sequences were derived from CD4+ T cells from blood (PBMCs), sampled 6 months after the transplant. The receptor was derived from a human patient who received a combined kidney and bone marrow transplant. The graft donor may account for some of the T cells. The chain employs TRBV7-9 and TRBJ1-2, with 8 bases that match TRBD1. Written as DNA, the CDR3 is TGTGCCAGCAGCTTTTCCATGACAGGGGATCACTATGGCTACACCTTC. Protein sequence: CASSFSMTGDHYGYTF.